This T cell receptor beta chain was identified during a study of CD8+ T cells in alopecia areata. This clone has just a few counts. Sequencing used cDNA as its template, made by extracting RNA and reverse transcribing it. Assay used: immunoSEQ multiplex PCR; TCRdb lists only in-frame clones, some missing. The sample holds about 100,000 clones, almost 60% seen once. Germline assignment: CDR1 LNHDA and CDR2 SQIVND (reference sequence). This CDR3 is built from 13 residues. V was clipped by 3 bases and J by 6 bases; unmatched bases: 4. The chain is built from TRBV19 and TRBJ1-1, with 7 nucleotides matching TRBD1. The TCR originated in a human donor in good health. Input material: CD8+ T cells sorted from blood. The CDR3 sequence is CASSIVQGSEAFF. The DNA of the CDR3 is TGTGCCAGTAGTATCGTACAGGGGTCTGAAGCTTTCTTT.